The 29 T cell receptor beta chains below were found in one sample sequenced in a study of shared clonotypes between healthy human individuals. Produced via immunoSEQ multiplex PCR; TCRdb's table is partial and in-frame only. The sample lists roughly 640,000 clones; about 74% were seen once. Source material: memory CD4+ T cells sorted from blood. The subset denotes: CD45RA-negative fraction. The origin of the receptors is a woman aged 25 to 39 in good health.

The rearrangement uses TRBV7-9 and TRBJ2-7, with D possibly TRBD2 on 5 matching bases. The CDR3 has 17 residues. Germline values: CDR1 SEHNR, CDR2 FQNEAQ (reference sequence). Trimming took 2 bases from V and 6 from J, leaving 23 bases between them. CDR3: CASSLTLVDFSAAEQYF. Written as DNA, the CDR3 is TGTGCCAGCAGCTTAACACTAGTAGATTTTTCGGCCGCCGAGCAGTACTTC.

This chain links TRBV18 with TRBJ2-2; D unclear. The CDR3 has 15 amino acids. V was trimmed by 7 bases and J by 0 bases, leaving 12 bases between them. The germline V gene encodes CDR1 KGHSH and CDR2 LQKENI. The CDR3 spells CASCRTEANTGELFF. The CDR3 nucleotides read TGTGCCAGCTGCCGGACGGAAGCGAACACCGGGGAGCTGTTTTTT.

The V gene is TRBV15, the J gene TRBJ2-2, with D possibly being TRBD1 or TRBD2 (5 bases each). Germline V CDR1 and CDR2: LNHNV, YYDKDF (reference sequence). V was trimmed by 4 bases and J by 6 bases, leaving 15 bases between them. There are 15 residues in the CDR3. This CDR3 is CATSIGGVASGELFF. CDR3 nucleotides: TGTGCCACCAGCATTGGGGGAGTTGCGTCCGGGGAGCTGTTTTTT.

This clone was counted many times. V is TRBV19 and J is TRBJ1-3; the D gene is possibly TRBD1 (6 bases). V gave up 5 bases and J gave up 5 bases, with 16 bases separating them. This CDR3 region has 15 residues. Germline CDR1 is LNHDA and CDR2 is SQIVND (reference sequence). The chain's CDR3 is CASSPKGGRRNTIYF. CDR3 DNA: TGTGCCAGTAGTCCCAAGGGGGGCCGAAGAAACACCATATATTTT.

This clone was picked up many times. V is TRBV6-5 and J is TRBJ2-1; 10 nucleotides line up with TRBD2. Germline V gene sequence: CDR1 MNHEY, CDR2 SVGAGI. J was trimmed by 5 bases and V by 5 bases; bases with no gene match: 3. CDR3 length equals 14 residues. This CDR3 reads CASSLAGENNEQFF. The DNA of the CDR3 is TGTGCCAGCAGTCTAGCGGGAGAAAACAATGAGCAGTTCTTC.

This chain connects TRBV7-2 to TRBJ2-2; D may be TRBD1 or TRBD2 (5 bases each). Trimming took 5 bases from V and 4 from J, leaving 20 bases between them. Germline CDR1 reads SGHTA; CDR2 reads FQGNSA. There are 17 residues in the CDR3. CDR3 coding DNA: TGTGCCAGCAGCCCCCATGGTGTCCTGAGGGGCACCGGGGAGCTGTTTTTT. Its translation is CASSPHGVLRGTGELFF.

The genes are TRBV6-5 and TRBJ1-5; no definite D call. Germline V gene sequence: CDR1 MNHEY, CDR2 SVGAGI. The V gene lost 0 bases and the J gene lost 5 bases, with 11 bases spanning the gap. This CDR3 spans 15 amino acids. As DNA, the CDR3 is TGTGCCAGCAGTTACTCGAGGCACCCAGATCAGCCCCAGCATTTT. Its translation: CASSYSRHPDQPQHF.

The genes are TRBV7-8 and TRBJ2-7; weak D call: TRBD2 (5 bases). CDR3 length equals 16 residues. Germline assignment: CDR1 SGHVS and CDR2 FQNEAQ. Trimming removed 2 bases from V and 2 bases from J, with 16 bases in between. This chain's CDR3 is CASSLREQLSTYEQYF. The CDR3 region has the DNA TGTGCCAGCAGCTTACGGGAACAGCTCTCTACCTACGAGCAGTACTTC.

Of note for this clone: The same CDR3 also results from other DNA sequences found in this sample. The CDR3 reads CATSRDQGNQPQHF. The CDR3 DNA is TGTGCCACCAGCAGAGATCAGGGCAATCAGCCCCAGCATTTT. This chain connects TRBV15 to TRBJ1-5; D uncertain. Germline V gene data show CDR1 as LNHNV and CDR2 as YYDKDF (reference sequence). This CDR3 has 14 residues. The V end lost 0 bases, the J end lost 2 bases, and 5 bases lay between the germline ends. Full variable domain (remainder filled in from reference TRBV15 and TRBJ1-5): DAMVIQNPRYQVTQFGKPVTLSCSQTLNHNVMYWYQQKSSQAPKLLFHYYDKDFNNEADTPDNFQSRRPNTSFCFLDIRSPGLGDTAMYLCATSRDQGNQPQHFGDGTRLSIL.

This rearrangement joins TRBV5-1 to TRBJ2-3; 12 positions agree with TRBD2. V lost 1 base to trimming and J lost 3 bases; unmatched junction nucleotides: 6. The CDR3 length is 17 residues. Germline CDR1 and CDR2: SGHRS and YFSETQ. This CDR3 is CASSLPTSGSGTDTQYF. The DNA for the CDR3 is TGCGCCAGCAGCTTGCCGACTAGCGGGAGTGGTACAGATACGCAGTATTTT.

The genes are TRBV10-3 and TRBJ2-2; D is uncertain. The germline V gene has CDR1 ENHRY and CDR2 SYGVKD. V lost 5 bases and J lost 5, with 9 bases in between. This CDR3 contains 13 residues. The CDR3 DNA follows: TGTGCCATCAGTACAGCTAAGACCGGGGAGCTGTTTTTT. It encodes CAISTAKTGELFF.

The rearrangement uses TRBV7-8 and TRBJ2-2; the D gene could be TRBD1 or TRBD2 (5 bases each). Germline V gives CDR1 SGHVS, CDR2 FQNEAQ. This CDR3 has 18 residues. V was cut by 8 bases and J by 4 bases, with 26 bases left in between. CDR3 coding DNA: TGTGCCAGCCGTCCCCGGGGACCCCCGGGGCCGCGCACCGGGGAGCTGTTTTTT. This codes for CASRPRGPPGPRTGELFF.

This clone was recorded a few times. The V and J genes are TRBV11-1 and TRBJ2-3; TRBD2 aligns across 13 bases. Germline-derived CDR1 and CDR2 are SGHAT and FQDESV (reference sequence). V gave up 5 bases and J gave up 3 bases; unmatched junction bases: 5. This CDR3 contains 16 residues. DNA of the CDR3: TGTGCCAGCAGCCGGACTAGCGGGAGTAAAACAGATACGCAGTATTTT. Its protein is CASSRTSGSKTDTQYF.

The chain uses TRBV6-6 and TRBJ2-5, with TRBD1 identical over 7 bases. Unmatched junction bases numbered 4, after V lost 5 bases and J lost 1 base. The CDR3 has 14 amino acids. Looked up from germline, CDR1 is MNHNY and CDR2 is SVGAGI (reference sequence). CDR3 in amino acids: CASSDRESQETQYF. The CDR3 DNA sequence: TGTGCCAGCAGTGACAGGGAGAGCCAAGAGACCCAGTACTTC.

The chain links TRBV29-1 to TRBJ2-6; 9 bases fit TRBD2. There are 16 residues in the CDR3. Losses at the gene ends were 1 base for V and 4 bases for J; bases not matched to a gene: 5. In germline, CDR1 is SQVTM, CDR2 ANQGSEA. CDR3 sequence (DNA): TGCAGCGTTGAAGGGCGGGAGGGCCGAGGGGCCAACGTCCTGACTTTC. The encoded protein is CSVEGREGRGANVLTF. Together with reference TRBV29-1 and TRBJ2-6, the CDR3 gives the full variable domain: SAVISQKPSRDICQRGTSLTIQCQVDSQVTMMFWYRQQPGQSLTLIATANQGSEATYESGFVIDKFPISRPNLTFSTLTVSNMSPEDSSIYLCSVEGREGRGANVLTFGAGSRLTVL.

V is TRBV6-5 and J is TRBJ2-7; TRBD1 aligns across 7 bases. Germline V gene sequence: CDR1 MNHEY, CDR2 SVGAGI. V dropped 10 bases and J dropped 6; count of bases not matched to a gene: 12. This CDR3 spans 13 amino acids. CDR3 protein: CATVNPGGSEQYF. The CDR3 region has the DNA TGTGCCACCGTAAACCCAGGGGGAAGCGAGCAGTACTTC.

The chain links TRBV5-1 to TRBJ1-1, with D possibly matching TRBD1 (5 bases). The CDR3 runs 14 residues. Trimming stripped 0 bases from V and 3 bases from J, with 9 bases between. The germline gives CDR1 SGHRS, CDR2 YFSETQ. The CDR3: CASSLARVDTEAFF. CDR3 coding DNA: TGCGCCAGCAGCTTGGCCAGGGTGGACACTGAAGCTTTCTTT.

The V and J genes are TRBV7-9 and TRBJ2-3, with 11 nucleotides matching TRBD2. With 6 bases clipped from V and 6 bases from J, the junction kept 11 bases outside the gene matches. CDR1 and CDR2 from the germline V gene are SEHNR and FQNEAQ (reference sequence). The CDR3 runs to 16 residues. The CDR3 DNA sequence: TGTGCCAGCAGTGACGACACTAGCGGGAGCCGGGATACGCAGTATTTT. This gives the protein CASSDDTSGSRDTQYF.

The table lists this clone with a few counts. Different DNA sequences within this sample yield the same CDR3. The rearrangement links TRBV2 to TRBJ2-1, with 8 positions matching TRBD2. Losses at the gene ends were 8 bases for V and 0 bases for J; bases not matched to a gene: 6. The CDR3 contains 15 residues. Germline CDR1 is SNHLY and CDR2 is FYNNEI. This chain's CDR3 is CASSGSGSSYNEQFF. The DNA of the CDR3 is TGTGCCAGCTCGGGAAGCGGGAGCTCCTACAATGAGCAGTTCTTC.

The chain uses TRBV10-3 and TRBJ2-7, with 8 bases fitting TRBD1. J lost 2 bases, V lost 2 bases, and 5 bases had no gene match. CDR1 and CDR2 (germline): ENHRY, SYGVKD. The CDR3 runs to 15 residues. The CDR3 is CAISEGTGGPYEQYF. The CDR3, as DNA: TGTGCCATCAGTGAGGGGACAGGAGGGCCCTACGAGCAGTACTTC.

The chain carries TRBV5-6 and TRBJ2-3; D is possibly TRBD2 (6 bases). Germline lookup yields CDR1 SGHDT and CDR2 YYEEEE. This CDR3 is 17 amino acids long. Trimming removed 2 bases at V and 2 bases at J, with 18 bases between. This CDR3 reads CASSFSTHSGTTDTQYF. The CDR3 DNA reads as TGTGCCAGCAGCTTTAGTACCCATAGCGGTACCACAGATACGCAGTATTTT.

This clone was picked up one time. The chain combines TRBV2 with TRBJ2-4; D possibly corresponds to TRBD1 (7 bases). The CDR3 spans 14 residues. Germline CDR1 SNHLY, CDR2 FYNNEI. V lost 8 bases, J lost 6 bases, and 17 bases lay in between. The CDR3 DNA reads as TGTGCCAGCGGGCAGGGGGAGGTTGGAAACATTCAGTACTTC. It codes for CASGQGEVGNIQYF.

This clone is a singleton in its sample. This chain connects TRBV28 to TRBJ1-5; D might be TRBD1 (5 bases). V shed 6 bases and J shed 4 bases, with 13 bases lying between them. CDR3 length equals 14 residues. From germline, CDR1 is MDHEN and CDR2 SYDVKM. The DNA of the CDR3 is TGTGCCAGCAGATACGGACACCTGAATCAGCCCCAGCATTTT. This translates into CASRYGHLNQPQHF.

This clone was counted once. The CDR3 spells CASSYSGQAETQYF. The CDR3 bases are TGTGCCAGCAGTTACTCAGGACAGGCGGAGACCCAGTACTTC. The J gene is TRBJ2-5, the V gene TRBV6-5, with 7 bases fitting TRBD1. Germline assignment: CDR1 MNHEY and CDR2 SVGAGI. Germline trimming cut 0 bases from V and 5 bases from J; bases unmatched to any gene: 3. The CDR3 length is 14 residues.

This chain uses TRBV28 with TRBJ2-7; TRBD2 matches 12 bases. Trimming at V came to 4 bases and at J to 6 bases, leaving 19 bases not matched to a gene. The CDR3 is made up of 19 amino acids. The germline V gene encodes CDR1 MDHEN and CDR2 SYDVKM. The chain's CDR3 is CASSSTGGGGLAGSSEQYF. CDR3 DNA: TGTGCCAGCAGTTCTACAGGGGGCGGAGGACTAGCGGGAAGCTCCGAGCAGTACTTC.

The chain carries TRBV27 and TRBJ2-3; the match to TRBD2 covers 8 bases. V was clipped by 3 bases and J by 4 bases; unmatched bases: 9. Looked up from germline, CDR1 is MNHEY and CDR2 is SMNVEV (reference sequence). This CDR3 has 16 amino acids. CDR3 in DNA: TGTGCCAGCAGTTTCCCCCGGCGGGAGGACGCAGATACGCAGTATTTT. As protein: CASSFPRREDADTQYF.

The genes are TRBV4-2 and TRBJ2-1; D gene unclear. The CDR3 has 17 amino acids. V lost 0 bases and J 7 bases, leaving 19 bases between the germline ends. Per germline, CDR1 LGHNA and CDR2 YNFKEQ. CDR3 nucleotides: TGTGCCAGCAGCCAAGACCCCACAGCTTCATGGGAAAATGAGCAGTTCTTC. It specifies CASSQDPTASWENEQFF.

J is TRBJ2-6 and V is TRBV5-1; no clear D gene. V dropped 4 bases and J dropped 2 bases, with 10 bases sitting between them. From germline, CDR1 is SGHRS and CDR2 YFSETQ. This CDR3 has 15 residues. The CDR3 bases are TGCGCCAGCAGCCTGAGAAGGCCTGGGGCCAACGTCCTGACTTTC. Translation: CASSLRRPGANVLTF.

Details on this clone: Additional DNA sequences in this sample encode the identical CDR3. This rearrangement joins TRBV15 to TRBJ1-2; D gene unclear. The germline gives CDR1 LNHNV, CDR2 YYDKDF (reference sequence). V lost 1 base and J lost 6, with 3 bases in between. The CDR3 loop spans 11 amino acids. The CDR3 DNA is TGTGCCACCAGCAGAGGCGATGGCTACACCTTC. Its protein product is CATSRGDGYTF. Full variable domain (rest looked up from reference TRBV15 and TRBJ1-2): DAMVIQNPRYQVTQFGKPVTLSCSQTLNHNVMYWYQQKSSQAPKLLFHYYDKDFNNEADTPDNFQSRRPNTSFCFLDIRSPGLGDTAMYLCATSRGDGYTFGSGTRLTVV.